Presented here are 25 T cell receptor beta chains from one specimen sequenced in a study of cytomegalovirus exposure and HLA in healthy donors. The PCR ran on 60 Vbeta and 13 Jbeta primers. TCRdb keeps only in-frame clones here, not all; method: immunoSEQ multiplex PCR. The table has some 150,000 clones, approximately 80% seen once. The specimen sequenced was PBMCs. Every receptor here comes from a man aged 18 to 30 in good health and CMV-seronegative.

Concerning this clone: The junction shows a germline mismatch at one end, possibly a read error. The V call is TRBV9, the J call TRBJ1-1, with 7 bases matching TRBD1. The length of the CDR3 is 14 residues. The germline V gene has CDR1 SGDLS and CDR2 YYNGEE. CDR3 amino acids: CASSVEQGDTKAFF. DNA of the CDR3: TGTGCCAGCAGCGTAGAGCAGGGGGACACTAAAGCTTTCTTT.

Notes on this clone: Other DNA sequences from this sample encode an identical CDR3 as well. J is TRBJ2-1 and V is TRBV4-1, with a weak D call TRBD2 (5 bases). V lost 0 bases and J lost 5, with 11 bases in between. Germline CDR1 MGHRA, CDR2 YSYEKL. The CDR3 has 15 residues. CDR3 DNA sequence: TGCGCCAGCAGCCAAGACCCACTCGGGGACAATGAGCAGTTCTTC. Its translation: CASSQDPLGDNEQFF.

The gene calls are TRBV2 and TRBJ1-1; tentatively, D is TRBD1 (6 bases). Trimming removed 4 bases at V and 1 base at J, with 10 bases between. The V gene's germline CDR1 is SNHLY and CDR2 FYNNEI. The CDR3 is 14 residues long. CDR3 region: CASSVRTENTEAFF. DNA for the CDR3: TGTGCCAGCAGTGTTCGGACAGAGAACACTGAAGCTTTCTTT.

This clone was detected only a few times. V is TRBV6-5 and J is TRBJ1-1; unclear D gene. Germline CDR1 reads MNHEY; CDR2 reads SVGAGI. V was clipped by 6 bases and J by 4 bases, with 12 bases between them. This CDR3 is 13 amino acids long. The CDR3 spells CASSPTSGTEAFF. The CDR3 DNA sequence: TGTGCCAGCAGCCCCACCTCGGGCACTGAAGCTTTCTTT.

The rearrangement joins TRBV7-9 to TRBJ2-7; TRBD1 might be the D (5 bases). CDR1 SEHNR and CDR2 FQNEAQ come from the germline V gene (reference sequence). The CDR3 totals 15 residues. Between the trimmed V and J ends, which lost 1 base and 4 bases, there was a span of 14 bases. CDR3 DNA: TGTGCCAGCAGCTTAGGGGGCAGAGCTGGGTACGAGCAGTACTTC. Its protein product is CASSLGGRAGYEQYF.

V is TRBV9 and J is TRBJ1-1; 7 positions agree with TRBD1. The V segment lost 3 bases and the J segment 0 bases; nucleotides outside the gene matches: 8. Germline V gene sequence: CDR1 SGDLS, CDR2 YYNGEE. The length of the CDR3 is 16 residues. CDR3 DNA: TGTGCCAGCAGCGAGGGGGCAGGGGCCATGAACACTGAAGCTTTCTTT. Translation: CASSEGAGAMNTEAFF. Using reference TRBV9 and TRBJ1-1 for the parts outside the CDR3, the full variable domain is DSGVTQTPKHLITATGQRVTLRCSPRSGDLSVYWYQQSLDQGLQFLIQYYNGEERAKGNILERFSAQQFPDLHSELNLSSLELGDSALYFCASSEGAGAMNTEAFFGQGTRLTVV.

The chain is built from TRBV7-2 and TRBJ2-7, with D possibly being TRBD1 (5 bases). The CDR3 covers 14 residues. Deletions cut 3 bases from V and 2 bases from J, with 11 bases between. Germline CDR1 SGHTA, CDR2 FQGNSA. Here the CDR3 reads CASSLSGLTYEQYF. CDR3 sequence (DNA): TGTGCCAGCAGCTTGTCAGGGCTCACCTACGAGCAGTACTTC.

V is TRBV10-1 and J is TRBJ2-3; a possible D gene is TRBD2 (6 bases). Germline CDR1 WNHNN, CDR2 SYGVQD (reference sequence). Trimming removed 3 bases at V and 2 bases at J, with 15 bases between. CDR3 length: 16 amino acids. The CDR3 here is CASSDLGTSYTDTQYF. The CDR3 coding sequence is TGCGCCAGCAGTGACCTCGGGACTTCCTACACAGATACGCAGTATTTT.

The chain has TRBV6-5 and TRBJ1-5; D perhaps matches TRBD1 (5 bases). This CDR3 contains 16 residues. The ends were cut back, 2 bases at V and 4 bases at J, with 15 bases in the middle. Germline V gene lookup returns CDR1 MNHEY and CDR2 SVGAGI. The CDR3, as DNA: TGTGCCAGCAGTTACAGCCAGGGCGGGGGGAATCAGCCCCAGCATTTT. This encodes CASSYSQGGGNQPQHF.

The CDR3 reads CASRNSGVRELFF. CDR3 nucleotides: TGTGCCAGCAGGAATTCAGGGGTCCGGGAGCTGTTTTTT. The chain joins TRBV28 to TRBJ2-2; possible D gene TRBD1, 6 bases. The CDR3 has 13 residues. Germline CDR1 and CDR2: MDHEN and SYDVKM. V lost 6 bases, J lost 9 bases, and 14 bases lay in between.

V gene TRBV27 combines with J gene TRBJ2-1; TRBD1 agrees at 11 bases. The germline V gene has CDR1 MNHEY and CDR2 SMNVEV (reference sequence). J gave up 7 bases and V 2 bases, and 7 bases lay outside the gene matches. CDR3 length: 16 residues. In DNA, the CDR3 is TGTGCCAGCAGTTTAGTTCTGGGACAGGGGGGAAATGAGCAGTTCTTC. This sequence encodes CASSLVLGQGGNEQFF.

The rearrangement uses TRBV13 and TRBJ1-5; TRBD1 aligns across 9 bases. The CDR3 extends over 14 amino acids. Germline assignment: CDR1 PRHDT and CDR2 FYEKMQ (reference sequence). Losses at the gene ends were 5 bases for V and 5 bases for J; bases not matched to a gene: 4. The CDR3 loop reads CASSQQGAHQPQHF. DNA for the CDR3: TGTGCCAGCAGCCAACAGGGGGCGCATCAGCCCCAGCATTTT.

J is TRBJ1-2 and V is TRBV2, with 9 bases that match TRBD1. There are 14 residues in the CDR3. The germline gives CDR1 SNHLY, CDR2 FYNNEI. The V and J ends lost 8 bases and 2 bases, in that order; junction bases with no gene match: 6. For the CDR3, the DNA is TGTGCCAGCCAGGACAGGGGCAGGAACTATGGCTACACCTTC. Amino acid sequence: CASQDRGRNYGYTF.

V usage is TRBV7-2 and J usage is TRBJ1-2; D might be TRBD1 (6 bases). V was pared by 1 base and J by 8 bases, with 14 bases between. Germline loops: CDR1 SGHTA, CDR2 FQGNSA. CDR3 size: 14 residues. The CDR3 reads CASSLVTQGNGYTF. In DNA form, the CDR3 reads TGTGCCAGCAGCTTAGTAACCCAGGGGAACGGCTACACCTTC.

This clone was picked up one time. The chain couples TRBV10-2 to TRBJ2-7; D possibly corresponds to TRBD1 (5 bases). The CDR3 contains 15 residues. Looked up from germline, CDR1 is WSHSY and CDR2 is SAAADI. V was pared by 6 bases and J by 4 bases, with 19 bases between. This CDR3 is CASRIPGQGRYEQYF. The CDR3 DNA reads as TGCGCCAGCAGAATTCCCGGGCAGGGCCGATACGAGCAGTACTTC.

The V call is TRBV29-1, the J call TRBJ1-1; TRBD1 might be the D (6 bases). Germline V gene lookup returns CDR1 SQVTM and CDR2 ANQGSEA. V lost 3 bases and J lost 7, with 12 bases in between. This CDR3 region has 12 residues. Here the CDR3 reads CSVDFRDNEAFF. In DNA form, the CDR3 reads TGCAGCGTTGACTTTAGGGACAATGAAGCTTTCTTT.

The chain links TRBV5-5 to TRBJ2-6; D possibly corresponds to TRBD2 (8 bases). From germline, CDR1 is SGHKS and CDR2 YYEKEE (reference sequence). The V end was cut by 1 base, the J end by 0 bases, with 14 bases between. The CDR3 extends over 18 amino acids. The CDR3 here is CASSLRGGQSSGANVLTF. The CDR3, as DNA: TGTGCCAGCAGCTTGCGGGGGGGACAGAGCTCTGGGGCCAACGTCCTGACTTTC.

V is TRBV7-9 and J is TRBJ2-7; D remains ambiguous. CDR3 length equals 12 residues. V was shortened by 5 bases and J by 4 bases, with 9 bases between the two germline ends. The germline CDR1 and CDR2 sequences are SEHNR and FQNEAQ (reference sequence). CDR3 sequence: CASSAVDYEQYF. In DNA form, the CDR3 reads TGTGCCAGCAGCGCCGTAGATTACGAGCAGTACTTC.

DNA of the CDR3: TGTGCCAGCAGTCTCTGGGACAGCCAAAAAAACATTCAGTACTTC. It codes for CASSLWDSQKNIQYF. The rearrangement joins TRBV6-1 to TRBJ2-4, with TRBD1 matching 7 bases. From germline, CDR1 is MNHNS and CDR2 SASEGT. CDR3 length equals 15 residues. V was clipped by 5 bases and J by 4 bases; unmatched bases: 8.

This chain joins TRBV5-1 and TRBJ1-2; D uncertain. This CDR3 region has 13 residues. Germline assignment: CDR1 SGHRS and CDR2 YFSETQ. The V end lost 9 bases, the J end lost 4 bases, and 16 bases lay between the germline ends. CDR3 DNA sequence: TGCGCCACTAGCCTCGAGGTGGGCTATGGCTACACCTTC. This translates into CATSLEVGYGYTF.

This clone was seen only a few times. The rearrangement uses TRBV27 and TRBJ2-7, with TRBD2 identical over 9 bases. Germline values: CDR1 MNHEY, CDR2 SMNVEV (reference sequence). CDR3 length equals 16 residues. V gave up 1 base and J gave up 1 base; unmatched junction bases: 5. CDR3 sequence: CASSLLEREDSYEQYF. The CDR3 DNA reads TGTGCCAGCAGTTTATTGGAGCGGGAGGATTCCTACGAGCAGTACTTC.

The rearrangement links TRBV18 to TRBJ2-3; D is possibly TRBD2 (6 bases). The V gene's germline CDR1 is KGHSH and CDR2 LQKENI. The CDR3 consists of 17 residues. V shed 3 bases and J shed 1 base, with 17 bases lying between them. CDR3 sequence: CASSPLARGKGTDTQYF. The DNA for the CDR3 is TGTGCCAGCTCACCGCTGGCGCGGGGAAAGGGCACAGATACGCAGTATTTT.

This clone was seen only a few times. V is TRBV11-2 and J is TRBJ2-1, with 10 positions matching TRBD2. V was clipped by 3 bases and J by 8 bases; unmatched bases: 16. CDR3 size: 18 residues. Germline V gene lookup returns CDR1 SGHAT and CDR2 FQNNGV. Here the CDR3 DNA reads TGTGCCAGCAGCTTGGCGCCCCTCCAGCGGGGGGGCTCCCATGAGCAGTTCTTC. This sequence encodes CASSLAPLQRGGSHEQFF.

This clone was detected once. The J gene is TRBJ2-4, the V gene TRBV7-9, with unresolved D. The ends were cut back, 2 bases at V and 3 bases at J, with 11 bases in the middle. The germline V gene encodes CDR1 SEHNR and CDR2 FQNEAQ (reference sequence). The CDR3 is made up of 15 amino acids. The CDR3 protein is CASSLISSDKNIQYF. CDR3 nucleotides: TGTGCCAGCAGCTTAATCTCAAGCGACAAAAACATTCAGTACTTC.

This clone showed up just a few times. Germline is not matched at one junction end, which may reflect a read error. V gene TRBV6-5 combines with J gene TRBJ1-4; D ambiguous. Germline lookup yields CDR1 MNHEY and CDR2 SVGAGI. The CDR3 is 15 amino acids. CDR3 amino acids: CASSLGWAAKEKLFF. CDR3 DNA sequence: TGTGCCAGCAGTCTTGGTTGGGCCGCTAAGGAAAAACTGTTTTTT.